Detailed here is one T cell receptor beta chain. Its target is unknown. Other DNA sequences in this specimen translate into the identical CDR3. Each donor was a Caucasian adult residing in Nashville, Tennessee. Generated by immunoSEQ multiplex PCR, the TCRdb table keeps only in-frame clones and is missing some. The data contain around 1.6 million clones, approximately 98% of them seen just once; the ten biggest clones take up about 0.45%. The V gene's germline CDR1 is KGHSH and CDR2 LQKENI. This CDR3 is 15 amino acids long. The trim removed 6 bases at V and 4 bases at J, leaving 7 bases unmatched. This sample is drawn from a study of shared clonotypes between healthy human individuals. Study results and caveats: A generally larger estimated richness was seen in naive subsets than in memory subsets.

The specimen was naive CD4+ T cells sorted from blood. This sample's subset: CD45RA+ positively selected. The clonotype comes from a man aged 25-45 years in good health. The rearrangement uses TRBV18 and TRBJ2-7; the match to TRBD1 covers 12 bases. DNA for the CDR3: TGTGCCAGCTCCCCCGGGACAGGGGGCAGGTACGAGCAGTACTTC. It encodes CASSPGTGGRYEQYF.